This T cell receptor (beta chain) was recorded in a study of identical twins. As regards this clonotype: Its antigen is undetermined.

Notes on the study in general: Insertions were reduced in abundant cord blood beta clonotypes but not in memory repertoires.

A single record per CDR3 protein comes from TCRdb applying MiXCR to the 5' RACE reads. The sample consists of about 430,000 distinct CDR3 sequences, approximately 17% of them appearing once. Between the trimmed V and J ends, which lost 2 bases and 6 bases, there was a span of 13 bases. This CDR3 region has 14 residues. The V gene's germline CDR1 is MDHEN and CDR2 SYDVKM. Sequencing was performed on naive T cells sorted from blood. This TCR derives from a man between 45 and 60 years old in good health. This sequence joins TRBV28 and TRBJ1-1; TRBD1 is a possible D gene (6 bases). DNA for the CDR3: TGTGCCAGCAGTTTAGGACCACAGGGCGCTGAAGCTTTCTTT. The encoded protein is CASSLGPQGAEAFF. The entire variable domain, with the rest obtained from reference TRBV28 and TRBJ1-1, is as follows: DVKVTQSSRYLVKRTGEKVFLECVQDMDHENMFWYRQDPGLGLRLIYFSYDVKMKEKGDIPEGYSVSREKKERFSLILESASTNQTSMYLCASSLGPQGAEAFFGQGTRLTVV.